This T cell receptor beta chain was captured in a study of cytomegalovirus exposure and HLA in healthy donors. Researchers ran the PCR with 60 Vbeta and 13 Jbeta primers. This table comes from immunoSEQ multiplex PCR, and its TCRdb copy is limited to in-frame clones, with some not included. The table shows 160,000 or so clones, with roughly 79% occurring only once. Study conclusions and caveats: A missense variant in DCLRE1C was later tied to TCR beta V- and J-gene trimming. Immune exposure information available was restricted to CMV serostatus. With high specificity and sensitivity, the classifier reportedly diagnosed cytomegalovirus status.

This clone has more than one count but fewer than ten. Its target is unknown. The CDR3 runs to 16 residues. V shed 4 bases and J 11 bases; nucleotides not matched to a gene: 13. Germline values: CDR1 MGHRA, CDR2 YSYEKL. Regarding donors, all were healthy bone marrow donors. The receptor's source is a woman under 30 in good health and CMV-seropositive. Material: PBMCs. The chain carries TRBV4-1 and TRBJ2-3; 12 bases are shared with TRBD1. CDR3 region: CASSPDSGQGAWVQYF. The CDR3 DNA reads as TGCGCCAGCAGCCCTGACTCGGGACAGGGGGCCTGGGTGCAGTATTTT.